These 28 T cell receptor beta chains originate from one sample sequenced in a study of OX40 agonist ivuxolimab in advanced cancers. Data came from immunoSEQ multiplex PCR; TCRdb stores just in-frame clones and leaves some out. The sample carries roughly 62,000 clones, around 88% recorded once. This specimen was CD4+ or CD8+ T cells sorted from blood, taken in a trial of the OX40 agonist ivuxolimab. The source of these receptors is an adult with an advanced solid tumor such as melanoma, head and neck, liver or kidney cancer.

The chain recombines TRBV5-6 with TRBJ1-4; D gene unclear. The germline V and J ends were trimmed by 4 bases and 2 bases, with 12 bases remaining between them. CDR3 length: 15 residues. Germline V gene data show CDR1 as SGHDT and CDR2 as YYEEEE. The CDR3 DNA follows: TGTGCCAGCAGCGCACTATATCCCACTAATGAAAAACTGTTTTTT. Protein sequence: CASSALYPTNEKLFF.

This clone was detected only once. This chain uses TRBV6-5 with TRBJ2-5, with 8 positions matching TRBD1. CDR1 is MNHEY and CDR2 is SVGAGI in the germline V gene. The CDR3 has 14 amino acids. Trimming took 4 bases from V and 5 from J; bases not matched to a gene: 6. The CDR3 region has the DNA TGTGCCAGCAGTTCTCGGGACAGGCTGGAGACCCAGTACTTC. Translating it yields CASSSRDRLETQYF.

The CDR3 DNA follows: TGTGCCAGTAGTATTATCGGTCGGACAGGGGAATTTGGGTACACCTTC. It specifies CASSIIGRTGEFGYTF. The rearrangement uses TRBV19 and TRBJ1-2, with 9 nucleotides matching TRBD1. V lost 3 bases to trimming and J lost 11 bases; unmatched junction nucleotides: 16. The CDR3 length is 16 residues. CDR1 is LNHDA, CDR2 SQIVND, per germline (reference sequence). Full variable domain (remainder filled in from reference TRBV19 and TRBJ1-2): DGGITQSPKYLFRKEGQNVTLSCEQNLNHDAMYWYRQDPGQGLRLIYYSQIVNDFQKGDIAEGYSVSREKKESFPLTVTSAQKNPTAFYLCASSIIGRTGEFGYTFGSGTRLTVV.

The CDR3 sequence is CASSQEGPVPYEQYF. In nucleotides, the CDR3 is TGCGCCAGCAGCCAAGAGGGCCCGGTACCCTACGAGCAGTACTTC. V and J are TRBV4-3 and TRBJ2-5; D call uncertain. The end of the DNA fits TRBJ2-7 better, so the J call may be wrong. The CDR3 loop spans 15 amino acids. CDR1 is LGHNA, CDR2 YSLEER, per germline.

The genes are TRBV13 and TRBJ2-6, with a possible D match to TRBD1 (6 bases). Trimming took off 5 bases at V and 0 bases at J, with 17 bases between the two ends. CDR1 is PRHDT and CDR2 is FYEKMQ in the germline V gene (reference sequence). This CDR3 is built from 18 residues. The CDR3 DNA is TGTGCCAGCAGCGAGGGCGGACAGAGCTACTCTGGGGCCAACGTCCTGACTTTC. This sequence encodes CASSEGGQSYSGANVLTF. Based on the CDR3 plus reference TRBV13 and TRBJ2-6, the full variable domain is AAGVIQSPRHLIKEKRETATLKCYPIPRHDTVYWYQQGPGQDPQFLISFYEKMQSDKGSIPDRFSAQQFSDYHSELNMSSLELGDSALYFCASSEGGQSYSGANVLTFGAGSRLTVL.

CDR3 sequence reads: CASSVVPDTQYF. For the CDR3, the DNA is TGTGCCAGCAGCGTAGTACCAGATACGCAGTATTTT. The chain joins TRBV9 to TRBJ2-3; D uncertain. There are 12 residues in the CDR3. The V end was cut by 0 bases, the J end by 4 bases, with 3 bases between. In germline, CDR1 is SGDLS, CDR2 YYNGEE.

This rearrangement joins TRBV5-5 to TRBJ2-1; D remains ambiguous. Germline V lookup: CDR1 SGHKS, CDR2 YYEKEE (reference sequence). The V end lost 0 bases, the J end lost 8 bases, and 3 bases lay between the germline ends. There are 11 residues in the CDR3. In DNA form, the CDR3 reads TGTGCCAGCAGCTTGGCCCATGAGCAGTTCTTC. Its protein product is CASSLAHEQFF. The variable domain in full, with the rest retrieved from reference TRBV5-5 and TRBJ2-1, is DAGVTQSPTHLIKTRGQQVTLRCSPISGHKSVSWYQQVLGQGPQFIFQYYEKEERGRGNFPDRFSARQFPNYSSELNVNALLLGDSALYLCASSLAHEQFFGPGTRLTVL.

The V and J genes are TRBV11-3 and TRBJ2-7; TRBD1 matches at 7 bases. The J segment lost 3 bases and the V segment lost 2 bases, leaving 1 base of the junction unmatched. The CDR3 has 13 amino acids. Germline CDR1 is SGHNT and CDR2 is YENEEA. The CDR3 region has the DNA TGTGCCAGCAGCTTAACAGGGGACTACGAGCAGTACTTC. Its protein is CASSLTGDYEQYF.

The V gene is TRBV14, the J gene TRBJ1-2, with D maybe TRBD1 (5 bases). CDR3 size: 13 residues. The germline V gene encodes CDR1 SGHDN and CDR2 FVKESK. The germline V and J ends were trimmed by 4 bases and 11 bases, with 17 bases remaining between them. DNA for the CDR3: TGTGCCAGCAGCCCAAGTCGTAGTGGGGGGTACACCTTC. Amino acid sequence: CASSPSRSGGYTF.

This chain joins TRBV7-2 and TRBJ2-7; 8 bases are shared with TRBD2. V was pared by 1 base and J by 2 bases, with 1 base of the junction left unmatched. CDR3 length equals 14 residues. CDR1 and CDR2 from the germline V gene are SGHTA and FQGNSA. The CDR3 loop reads CASSLGAGAYEQYF. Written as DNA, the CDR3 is TGTGCCAGCAGCTTAGGAGCGGGAGCCTACGAGCAGTACTTC.

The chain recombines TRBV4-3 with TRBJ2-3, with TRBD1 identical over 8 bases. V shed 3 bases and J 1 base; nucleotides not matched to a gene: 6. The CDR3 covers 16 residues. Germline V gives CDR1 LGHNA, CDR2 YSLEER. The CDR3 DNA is TGCGCCAGCAGCCACAGGGGGCGCGTGGGCACAGATACGCAGTATTTT. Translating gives CASSHRGRVGTDTQYF.

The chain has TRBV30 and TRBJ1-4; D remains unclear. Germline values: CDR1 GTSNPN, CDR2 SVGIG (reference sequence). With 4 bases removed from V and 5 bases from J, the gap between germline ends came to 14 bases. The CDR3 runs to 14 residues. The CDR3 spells CAWNPARRNEKLFF. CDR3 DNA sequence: TGTGCCTGGAACCCCGCCCGACGGAATGAAAAACTGTTTTTT.

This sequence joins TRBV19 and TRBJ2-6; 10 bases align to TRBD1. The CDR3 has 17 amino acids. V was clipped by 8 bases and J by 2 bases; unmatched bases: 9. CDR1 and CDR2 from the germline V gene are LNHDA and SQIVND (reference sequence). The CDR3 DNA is TGTGCCAGTCGACAGGGGGCAGCTAGCGCTGGGGCCAACGTCCTGACTTTC. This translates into CASRQGAASAGANVLTF.

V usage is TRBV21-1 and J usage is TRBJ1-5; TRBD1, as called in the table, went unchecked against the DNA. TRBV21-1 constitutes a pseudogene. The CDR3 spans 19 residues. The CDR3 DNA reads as TGTGCCAGCAGCGCCACTCGGGTCGACCGGGACAGGGGGCGGCGGCCCCAGCATTTT. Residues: CASSATRVDRDRGRRPQHF.

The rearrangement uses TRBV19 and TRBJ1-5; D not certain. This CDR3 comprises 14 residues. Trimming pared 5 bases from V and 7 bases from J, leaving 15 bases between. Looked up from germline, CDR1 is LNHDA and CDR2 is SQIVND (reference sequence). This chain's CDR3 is CASSPARIGQPQHF. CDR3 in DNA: TGTGCCAGTAGTCCTGCCAGGATCGGGCAGCCCCAGCATTTT.

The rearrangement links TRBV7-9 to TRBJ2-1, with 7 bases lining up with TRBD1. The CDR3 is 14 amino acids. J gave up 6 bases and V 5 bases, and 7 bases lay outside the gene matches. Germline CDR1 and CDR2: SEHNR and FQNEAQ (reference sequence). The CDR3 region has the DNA TGTGCCAGCAGCAAGGGGACAGAGGGCAATGAGCAGTTCTTC. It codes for CASSKGTEGNEQFF.

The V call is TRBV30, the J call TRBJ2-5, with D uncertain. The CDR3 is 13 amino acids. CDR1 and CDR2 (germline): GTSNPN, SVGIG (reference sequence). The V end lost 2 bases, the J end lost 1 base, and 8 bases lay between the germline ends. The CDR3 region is CAWSFGLQETQYF. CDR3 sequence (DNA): TGTGCCTGGAGTTTCGGCCTCCAAGAGACCCAGTACTTC.

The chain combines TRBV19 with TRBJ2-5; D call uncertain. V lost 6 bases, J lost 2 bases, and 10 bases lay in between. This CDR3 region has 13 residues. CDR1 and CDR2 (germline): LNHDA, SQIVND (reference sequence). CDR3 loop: CASSTQKQETQYF. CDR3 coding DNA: TGTGCCAGTAGCACCCAGAAACAAGAGACCCAGTACTTC. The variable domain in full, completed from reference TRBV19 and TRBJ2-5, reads DGGITQSPKYLFRKEGQNVTLSCEQNLNHDAMYWYRQDPGQGLRLIYYSQIVNDFQKGDIAEGYSVSREKKESFPLTVTSAQKNPTAFYLCASSTQKQETQYFGPGTRLLVL.

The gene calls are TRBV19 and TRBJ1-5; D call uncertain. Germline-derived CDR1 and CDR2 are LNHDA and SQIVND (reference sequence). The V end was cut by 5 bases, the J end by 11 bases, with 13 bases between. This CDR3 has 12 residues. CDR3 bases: TGTGCCAGTAGTTCGATCGAGCAGACCCAGCATTTT. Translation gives CASSSIEQTQHF.

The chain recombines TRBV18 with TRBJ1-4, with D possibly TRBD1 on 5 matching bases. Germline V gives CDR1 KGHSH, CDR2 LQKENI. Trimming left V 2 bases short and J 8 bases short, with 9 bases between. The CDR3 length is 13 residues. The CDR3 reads CASSPDRQEKLFF. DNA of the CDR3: TGTGCCAGCTCACCAGACAGACAGGAAAAACTGTTTTTT.

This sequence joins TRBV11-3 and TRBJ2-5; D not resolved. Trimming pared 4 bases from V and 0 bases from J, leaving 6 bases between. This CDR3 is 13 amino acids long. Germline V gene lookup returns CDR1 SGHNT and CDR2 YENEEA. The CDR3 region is CASSYGYQETQYF. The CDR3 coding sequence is TGTGCCAGCAGCTACGGGTACCAAGAGACCCAGTACTTC.

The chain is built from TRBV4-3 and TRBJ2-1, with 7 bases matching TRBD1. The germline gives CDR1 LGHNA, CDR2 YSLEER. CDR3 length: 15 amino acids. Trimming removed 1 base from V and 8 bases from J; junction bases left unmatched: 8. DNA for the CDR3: TGCGCCAGCAGCCAAGCCCCTACAGGGGCAGATGAGCAGTTCTTC. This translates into CASSQAPTGADEQFF.

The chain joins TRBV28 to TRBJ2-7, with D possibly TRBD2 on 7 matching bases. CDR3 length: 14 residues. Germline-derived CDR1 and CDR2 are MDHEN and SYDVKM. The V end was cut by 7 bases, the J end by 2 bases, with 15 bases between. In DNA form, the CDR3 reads TGTGCCAGCACACAGGGAGGGGGGACCTACGAGCAGTACTTC. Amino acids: CASTQGGGTYEQYF.

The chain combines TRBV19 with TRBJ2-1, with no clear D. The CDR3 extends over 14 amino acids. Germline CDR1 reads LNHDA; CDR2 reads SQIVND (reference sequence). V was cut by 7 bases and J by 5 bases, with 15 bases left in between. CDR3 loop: CASMRLIGNNEQFF. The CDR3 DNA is TGTGCCAGTATGCGGCTGATCGGAAACAATGAGCAGTTCTTC.

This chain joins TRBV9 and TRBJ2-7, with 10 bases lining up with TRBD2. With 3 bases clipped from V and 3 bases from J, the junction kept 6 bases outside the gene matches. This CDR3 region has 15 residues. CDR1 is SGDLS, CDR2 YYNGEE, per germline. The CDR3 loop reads CASSGTSGDDYEQYF. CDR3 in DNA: TGTGCCAGCAGCGGTACTAGCGGGGATGACTACGAGCAGTACTTC.

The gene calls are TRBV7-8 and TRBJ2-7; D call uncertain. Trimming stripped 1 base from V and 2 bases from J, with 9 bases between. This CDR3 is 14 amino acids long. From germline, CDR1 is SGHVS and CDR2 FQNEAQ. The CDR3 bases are TGTGCCAGCAGCTTAGTTCAGTTGGCCTACGAGCAGTACTTC. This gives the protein CASSLVQLAYEQYF.

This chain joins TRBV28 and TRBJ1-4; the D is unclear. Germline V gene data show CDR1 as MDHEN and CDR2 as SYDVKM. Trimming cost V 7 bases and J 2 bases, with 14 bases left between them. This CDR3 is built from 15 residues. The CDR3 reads CASIDPDPTNEKLFF. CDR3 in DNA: TGTGCCAGCATTGATCCTGATCCTACTAATGAAAAACTGTTTTTT.

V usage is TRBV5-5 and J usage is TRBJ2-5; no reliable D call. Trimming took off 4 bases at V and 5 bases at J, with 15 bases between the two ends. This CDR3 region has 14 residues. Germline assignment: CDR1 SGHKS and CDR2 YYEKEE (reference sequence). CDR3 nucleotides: TGTGCCAGCAGCACGGGTACGGAGCTTGAGACCCAGTACTTC. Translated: CASSTGTELETQYF.